This TCR beta chain was found in a study of blood T cell repertoires in COVID-19. Per the authors' pipeline: Nucleated cell counts were estimated from reference gene primer amplification. Here immunoSEQ multiplex PCR was the method, and the copy in TCRdb shows in-frame clones only, minus some. That table is the source of V, J and clone size, and D and trimming were worked out from the DNA. The sample contains fewer than 350,000 clones, approximately 90% of which appear only once. This CDR3 is built from 16 residues. The germline gives CDR1 SGHDT, CDR2 YYEEEE. The germline V and J ends were trimmed by 4 bases and 1 base, with 17 bases remaining between them.

Sequenced: peripheral blood. The chain is built from TRBV5-6 and TRBJ1-1, with a weak D call TRBD1 (5 bases). The sequence came from a woman in her thirties with COVID-19, enrolled during active disease. CDR3 coding DNA: TGTGCCAGCAGCGCGTTCAGGGTTACGACGAACACTGAAGCTTTCTTT. Protein: CASSAFRVTTNTEAFF. Filled out from reference TRBV5-6 and TRBJ1-1, the complete variable domain reads DAGVTQSPTHLIKTRGQQVTLRCSPKSGHDTVSWYQQALGQGPQFIFQYYEEEERQRGNFPDRFSGHQFPNYSSELNVNALLLGDSALYLCASSAFRVTTNTEAFFGQGTRLTVV.